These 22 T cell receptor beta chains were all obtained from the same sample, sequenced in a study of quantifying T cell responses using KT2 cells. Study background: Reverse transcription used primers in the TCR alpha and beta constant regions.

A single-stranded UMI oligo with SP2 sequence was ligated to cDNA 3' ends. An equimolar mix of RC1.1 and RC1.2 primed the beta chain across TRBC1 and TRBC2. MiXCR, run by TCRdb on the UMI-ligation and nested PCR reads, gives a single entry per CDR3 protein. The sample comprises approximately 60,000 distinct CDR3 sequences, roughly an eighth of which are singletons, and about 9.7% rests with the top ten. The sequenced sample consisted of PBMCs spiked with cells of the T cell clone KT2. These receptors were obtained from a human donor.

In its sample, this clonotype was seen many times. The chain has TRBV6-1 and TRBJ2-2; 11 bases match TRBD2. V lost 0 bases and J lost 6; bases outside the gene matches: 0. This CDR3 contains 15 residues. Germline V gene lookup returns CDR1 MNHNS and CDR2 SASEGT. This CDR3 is CASSEASGGAGELFF. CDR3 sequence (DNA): TGTGCCAGCAGTGAAGCTAGCGGGGGGGCCGGGGAGCTGTTTTTT.

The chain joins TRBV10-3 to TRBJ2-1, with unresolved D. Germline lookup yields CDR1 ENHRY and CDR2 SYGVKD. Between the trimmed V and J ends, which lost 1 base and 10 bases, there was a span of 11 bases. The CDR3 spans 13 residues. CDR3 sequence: CAISELGIREQFF. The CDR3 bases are TGTGCCATCAGTGAGTTAGGTATACGGGAGCAGTTCTTC.

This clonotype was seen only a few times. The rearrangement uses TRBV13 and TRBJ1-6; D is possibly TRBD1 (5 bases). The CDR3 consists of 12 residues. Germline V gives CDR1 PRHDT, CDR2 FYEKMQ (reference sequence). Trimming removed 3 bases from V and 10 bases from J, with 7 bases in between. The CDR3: CASSFRESPLHF. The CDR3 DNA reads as TGTGCCAGCAGCTTCAGGGAATCACCCCTCCACTTT.

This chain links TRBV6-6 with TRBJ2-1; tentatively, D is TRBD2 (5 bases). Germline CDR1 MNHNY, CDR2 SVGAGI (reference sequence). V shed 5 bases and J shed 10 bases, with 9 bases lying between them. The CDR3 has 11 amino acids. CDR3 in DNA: TGTGCCAGCAGTCTCCCGGGAGAGCAGTTCTTC. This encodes CASSLPGEQFF.

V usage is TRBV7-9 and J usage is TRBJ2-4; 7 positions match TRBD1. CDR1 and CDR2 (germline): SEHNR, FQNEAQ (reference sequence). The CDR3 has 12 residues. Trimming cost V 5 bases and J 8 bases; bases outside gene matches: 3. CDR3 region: CASSATGHIQYF. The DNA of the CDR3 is TGTGCCAGCAGCGCGACAGGGCACATTCAGTACTTC.

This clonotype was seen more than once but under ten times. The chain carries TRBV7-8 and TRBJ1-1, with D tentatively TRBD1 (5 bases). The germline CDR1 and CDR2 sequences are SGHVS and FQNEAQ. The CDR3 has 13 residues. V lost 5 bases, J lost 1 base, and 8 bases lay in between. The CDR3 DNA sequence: TGTGCCAGCAGCGACAGAAAGAACACTGAAGCTTTCTTT. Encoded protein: CASSDRKNTEAFF.

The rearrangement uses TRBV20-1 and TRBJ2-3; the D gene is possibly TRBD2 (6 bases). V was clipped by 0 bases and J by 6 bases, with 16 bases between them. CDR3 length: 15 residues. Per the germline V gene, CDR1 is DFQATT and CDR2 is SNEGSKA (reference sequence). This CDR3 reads CSAREFGGSSDTQYF. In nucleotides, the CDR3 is TGCAGTGCTAGAGAGTTTGGGGGGAGTTCTGATACGCAGTATTTT.

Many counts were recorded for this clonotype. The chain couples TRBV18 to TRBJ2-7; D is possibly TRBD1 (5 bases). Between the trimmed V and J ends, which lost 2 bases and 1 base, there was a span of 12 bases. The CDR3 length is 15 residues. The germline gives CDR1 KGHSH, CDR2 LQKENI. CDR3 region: CASSPNFAGSYEQYF. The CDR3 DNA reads TGTGCCAGCTCACCAAACTTCGCAGGGTCCTACGAGCAGTACTTC.

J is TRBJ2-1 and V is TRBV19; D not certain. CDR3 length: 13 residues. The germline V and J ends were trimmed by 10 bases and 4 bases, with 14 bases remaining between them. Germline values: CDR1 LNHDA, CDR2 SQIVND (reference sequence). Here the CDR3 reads CATSAEFYNEQFF. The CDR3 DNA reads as TGTGCCACCTCGGCGGAGTTTTACAATGAGCAGTTCTTC.

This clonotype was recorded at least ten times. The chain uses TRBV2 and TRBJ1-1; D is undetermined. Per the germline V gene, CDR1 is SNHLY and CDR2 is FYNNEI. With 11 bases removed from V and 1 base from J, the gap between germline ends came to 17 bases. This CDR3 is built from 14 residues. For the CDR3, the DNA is TGTGCCGGCACGAGAGGACCGGCGAACACTGAAGCTTTCTTT. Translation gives CAGTRGPANTEAFF.

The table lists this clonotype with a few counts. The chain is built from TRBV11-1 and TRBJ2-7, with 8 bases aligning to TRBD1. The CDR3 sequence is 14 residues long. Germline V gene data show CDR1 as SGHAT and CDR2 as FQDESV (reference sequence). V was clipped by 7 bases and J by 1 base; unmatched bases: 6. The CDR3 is CASTLDRGSYEQYF. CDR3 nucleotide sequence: TGTGCCAGCACGCTAGACAGGGGATCCTACGAGCAGTACTTC.

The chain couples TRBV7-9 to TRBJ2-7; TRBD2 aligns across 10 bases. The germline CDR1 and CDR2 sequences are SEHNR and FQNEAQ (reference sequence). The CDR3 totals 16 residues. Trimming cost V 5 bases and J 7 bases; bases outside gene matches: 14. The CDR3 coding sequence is TGTGCCAGCAGCCCCCCCATCGGACTAGCGGACAGGGAGCAGTACTTC. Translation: CASSPPIGLADREQYF.

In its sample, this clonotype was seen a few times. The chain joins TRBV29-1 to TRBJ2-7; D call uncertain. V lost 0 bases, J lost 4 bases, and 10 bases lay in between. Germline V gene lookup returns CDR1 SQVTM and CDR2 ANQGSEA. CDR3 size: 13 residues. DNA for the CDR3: TGCAGCGTTGAAGATCCGAGTGAGTACGAGCAGTACTTC. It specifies CSVEDPSEYEQYF.

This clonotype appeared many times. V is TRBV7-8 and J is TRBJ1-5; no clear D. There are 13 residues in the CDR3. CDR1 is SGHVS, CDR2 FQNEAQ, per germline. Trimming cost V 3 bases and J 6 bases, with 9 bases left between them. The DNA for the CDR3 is TGTGCCAGCAGCTTTACTGACACTCAGCCCCAGCATTTT. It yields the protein CASSFTDTQPQHF.

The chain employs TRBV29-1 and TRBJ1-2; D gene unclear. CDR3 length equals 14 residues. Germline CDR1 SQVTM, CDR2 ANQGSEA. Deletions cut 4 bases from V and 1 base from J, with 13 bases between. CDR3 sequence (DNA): TGCAGCGTTGCTATGGCAGCGCATAACTATGGCTACACCTTC. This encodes CSVAMAAHNYGYTF.

In nucleotides, the CDR3 is TGTGCCAGCAGTCGGGGGGACGAAAACACAGATACGCAGTATTTT. Amino acids: CASSRGDENTDTQYF. This chain uses TRBV6-5 with TRBJ2-3, with 7 bases fitting TRBD2. V dropped 5 bases and J dropped 2; count of bases not matched to a gene: 7. Germline values: CDR1 MNHEY, CDR2 SVGAGI. The CDR3 sequence is 15 residues long.

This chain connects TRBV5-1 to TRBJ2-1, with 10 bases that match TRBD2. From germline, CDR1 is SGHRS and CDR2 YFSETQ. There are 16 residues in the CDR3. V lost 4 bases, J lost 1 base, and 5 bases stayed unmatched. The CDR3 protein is CASSPRSGRSYNEQFF. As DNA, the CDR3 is TGCGCCAGCAGCCCCCGTAGCGGGAGGTCCTACAATGAGCAGTTCTTC. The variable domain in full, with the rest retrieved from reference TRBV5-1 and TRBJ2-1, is KAGVTQTPRYLIKTRGQQVTLSCSPISGHRSVSWYQQTPGQGLQFLFEYFSETQRNKGNFPGRFSGRQFSNSRSEMNVSTLELGDSALYLCASSPRSGRSYNEQFFGPGTRLTVL.

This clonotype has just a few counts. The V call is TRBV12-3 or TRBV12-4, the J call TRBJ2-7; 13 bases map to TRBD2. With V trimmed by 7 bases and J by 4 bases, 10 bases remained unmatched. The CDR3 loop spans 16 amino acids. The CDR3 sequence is CASTFTSGGAGYEQYF. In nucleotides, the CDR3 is TGTGCCAGCACCTTCACTAGCGGGGGGGCGGGTTACGAGCAGTACTTC.

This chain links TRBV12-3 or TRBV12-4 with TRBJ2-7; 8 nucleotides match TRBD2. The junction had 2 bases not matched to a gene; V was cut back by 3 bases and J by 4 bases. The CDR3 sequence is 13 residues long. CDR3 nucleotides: TGTGCCAGCAGTTTTACTAGCGGATACGAGCAGTACTTC. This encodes CASSFTSGYEQYF.

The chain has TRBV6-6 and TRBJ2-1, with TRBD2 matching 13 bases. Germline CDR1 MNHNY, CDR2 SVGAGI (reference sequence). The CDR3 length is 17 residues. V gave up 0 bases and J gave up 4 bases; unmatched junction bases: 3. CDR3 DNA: TGTGCCAGCAGTTACTCGGGGACTAGCGGGGTATACAATGAGCAGTTCTTC. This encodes CASSYSGTSGVYNEQFF.

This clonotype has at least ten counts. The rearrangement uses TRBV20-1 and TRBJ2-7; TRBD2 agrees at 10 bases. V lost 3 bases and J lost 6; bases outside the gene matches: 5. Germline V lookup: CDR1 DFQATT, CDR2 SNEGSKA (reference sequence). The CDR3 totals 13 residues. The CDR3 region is CSASKTSGSEQYF. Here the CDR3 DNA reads TGCAGTGCTAGTAAGACTAGCGGGTCCGAGCAGTACTTC.

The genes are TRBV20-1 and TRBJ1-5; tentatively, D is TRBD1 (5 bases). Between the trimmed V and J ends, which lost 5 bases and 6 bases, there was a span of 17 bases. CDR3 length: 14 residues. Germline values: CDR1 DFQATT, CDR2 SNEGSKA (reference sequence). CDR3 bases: TGCAGTGCTTTCCGGGACGGGGAGATTCAGCCCCAGCATTTT. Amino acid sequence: CSAFRDGEIQPQHF.